This entry lists 14 T cell receptor beta chains sequenced from one sample in a study of shared clonotypes between healthy human individuals. It was CD45RO-negative cells, positively selected for CCR7, that made up naive CD8 cells, with terminally differentiated effector memory CD45RA+ cells excluded. Sequencing used immunoSEQ multiplex PCR; TCRdb keeps in-frame clones, though not all of them. This sample yields roughly 2.1 million clones, of which 90% to 95% are seen a single time; about 1.8% belongs to the top ten. The material sequenced was naive CD8+ T cells from PBMCs. The receptors stem from a man aged 18 to 35 in good health. Some clones in this sample may be carry-over from other donors' samples.

The V call is TRBV19, the J call TRBJ2-7; TRBD2 agrees at 11 bases. This CDR3 has 16 amino acids. V was clipped by 5 bases and J by 3 bases; unmatched bases: 9. CDR1 LNHDA and CDR2 SQIVND come from the germline V gene (reference sequence). Here the CDR3 DNA reads TGTGCCAGTAGTCCCGGACTAGCGGGTGCCTTCTACGAGCAGTACTTC. This translates into CASSPGLAGAFYEQYF. The whole variable domain, filled in from reference TRBV19 and TRBJ2-7, reads DGGITQSPKYLFRKEGQNVTLSCEQNLNHDAMYWYRQDPGQGLRLIYYSQIVNDFQKGDIAEGYSVSREKKESFPLTVTSAQKNPTAFYLCASSPGLAGAFYEQYFGPGTRLTVT.

The chain recombines TRBV9 with TRBJ1-1; possible D gene TRBD1, 6 bases. CDR3 size: 14 residues. CDR1 and CDR2 (germline): SGDLS, YYNGEE. V lost 3 bases and J lost 1, with 10 bases in between. The CDR3 region is CASSATGSNTEAFF. CDR3 sequence (DNA): TGTGCCAGCAGCGCCACAGGGTCGAACACTGAAGCTTTCTTT.

The chain combines TRBV4-3 with TRBJ1-1; 9 bases map to TRBD1. This CDR3 is built from 16 residues. V lost 0 bases, J lost 5 bases, and 7 bases stayed unmatched. The germline gives CDR1 LGHNA, CDR2 YSLEER. In DNA, the CDR3 is TGCGCCAGCAGCCAAGATCTCGGGACAGGGAGGACTGAAGCTTTCTTT. Its protein is CASSQDLGTGRTEAFF.

The chain is built from TRBV4-1 and TRBJ2-7, with 9 bases aligning to TRBD2. Germline V gene sequence: CDR1 MGHRA, CDR2 YSYEKL. V was pared by 1 base and J by 5 bases, with 6 bases of the junction left unmatched. The CDR3 has 15 residues. The CDR3 loop is CASSQVREGHNEQYF. CDR3 coding DNA: TGCGCCAGCAGCCAAGTGCGGGAGGGCCACAACGAGCAGTACTTC.

J is TRBJ2-7 and V is TRBV28, with D possibly TRBD2 on 5 matching bases. The CDR3 contains 15 residues. CDR1 and CDR2 from the germline V gene are MDHEN and SYDVKM. With 3 bases removed from V and 4 bases from J, the gap between germline ends came to 16 bases. As DNA, the CDR3 is TGTGCCAGCAGTTTGTCGGGGATTGGGATTTACGAGCAGTACTTC. This gives the protein CASSLSGIGIYEQYF.

This chain joins TRBV28 and TRBJ1-1; D uncertain. Germline loops: CDR1 MDHEN, CDR2 SYDVKM. CDR3 size: 13 residues. V lost 2 bases to trimming and J lost 7 bases, with 11 bases between them. The CDR3 spells CASSLGARGEAFF. CDR3 coding DNA: TGTGCCAGCAGTTTAGGTGCGCGGGGTGAAGCTTTCTTT. Complete variable domain (other parts from reference TRBV28 and TRBJ1-1): DVKVTQSSRYLVKRTGEKVFLECVQDMDHENMFWYRQDPGLGLRLIYFSYDVKMKEKGDIPEGYSVSREKKERFSLILESASTNQTSMYLCASSLGARGEAFFGQGTRLTVV.

This chain connects TRBV5-8 to TRBJ1-1; D possibly corresponds to TRBD1 (5 bases). V was cut by 0 bases and J by 0 bases, with 9 bases left in between. The CDR3 length is 15 residues. Looked up from germline, CDR1 is SGHTS and CDR2 is YDEGEE. The CDR3 spells CASSLAGDLNTEAFF. CDR3 nucleotides: TGTGCCAGCAGCTTGGCGGGGGACTTGAACACTGAAGCTTTCTTT.

The chain combines TRBV5-6 with TRBJ1-2; D may be TRBD1 (5 bases). Germline V gene sequence: CDR1 SGHDT, CDR2 YYEEEE. The CDR3 has 16 amino acids. Trimming shortened V by 4 bases and J by 5 bases, and 21 bases separated the two germline ends. The CDR3 DNA follows: TGTGCCAGCAGCCGCGGACCAGACAGTTACCTTTATGGCTACACCTTC. This translates into CASSRGPDSYLYGYTF.

The chain combines TRBV11-2 with TRBJ2-7; the match to TRBD2 covers 7 bases. V shed 5 bases and J 6 bases; nucleotides not matched to a gene: 10. CDR1 and CDR2 (germline): SGHAT, FQNNGV. The CDR3 consists of 14 residues. CDR3 coding DNA: TGTGCCAGCAGCAGGGACGGGAGGTCTGGCGAGCAGTACTTC. Translation: CASSRDGRSGEQYF.

This clone was recorded once. The gene calls are TRBV7-8 and TRBJ2-7, with D perhaps TRBD1 or TRBD2 (5 bases each). Germline values: CDR1 SGHVS, CDR2 FQNEAQ. The CDR3 runs to 15 residues. V was cut by 5 bases and J by 7 bases, with 21 bases left in between. The CDR3 sequence is CASSVPGPVTAEQYF. DNA of the CDR3: TGTGCCAGCAGCGTCCCGGGACCCGTAACGGCGGAGCAGTACTTC. Full variable domain (remainder filled in from reference TRBV7-8 and TRBJ2-7): GAGVSQSPRYKVAKRGQDVALRCDPISGHVSLFWYQQALGQGPEFLTYFQNEAQLDKSGLPSDRFFAERPEGSVSTLKIQRTQQEDSAVYLCASSVPGPVTAEQYFGPGTRLTVT.

In this sample, this clone turned up once. V and J are TRBV11-2 and TRBJ2-7; 8 bases are shared with TRBD1. The CDR3 is 12 residues long. Germline-derived CDR1 and CDR2 are SGHAT and FQNNGV. J was trimmed by 6 bases and V by 5 bases; bases with no gene match: 3. For the CDR3, the DNA is TGTGCCAGCAGCCCGGACAGGGCCGAGCAGTACTTC. It translates to CASSPDRAEQYF.

This rearrangement joins TRBV7-2 to TRBJ2-7, with a weak D call TRBD1 (6 bases). The CDR3 runs 11 residues. V was pared by 4 bases and J by 7 bases, with 8 bases between. Germline CDR1 is SGHTA and CDR2 is FQGNSA. The CDR3 loop reads CASSSDREQYF. The CDR3 nucleotides are TGTGCCAGCAGCTCCGACAGGGAGCAGTACTTC.

The V gene is TRBV7-6, the J gene TRBJ2-2; 12 positions agree with TRBD2. V lost 5 bases, J lost 2 bases, and 6 bases stayed unmatched. Germline-derived CDR1 and CDR2 are SGHVS and FNYEAQ. There are 17 residues in the CDR3. CDR3 nucleotides: TGTGCCAGCAGCCGCCGACTAGCGGGAGTCAACACCGGGGAGCTGTTTTTT. Its protein product is CASSRRLAGVNTGELFF.

The V gene is TRBV11-3, the J gene TRBJ2-1, with D hard to call. V lost 3 bases and J 0 bases, leaving 9 bases between the germline ends. Germline V gene sequence: CDR1 SGHNT, CDR2 YENEEA. The CDR3 has 15 residues. The CDR3 protein is CASSFRRASYNEQFF. The CDR3 DNA follows: TGTGCCAGCAGCTTCAGACGAGCCTCCTACAATGAGCAGTTCTTC. Supplemented by reference TRBV11-3 and TRBJ2-1, the full variable domain reads EAGVVQSPRYKIIEKKQPVAFWCNPISGHNTLYWYLQNLGQGPELLIRYENEEAVDDSQLPKDRFSAERLKGVDSTLKIQPAELGDSAVYLCASSFRRASYNEQFFGPGTRLTVL.